This T cell receptor (beta chain) was recorded in a study of T cell responses to AZD1222 COVID-19 vaccine. CDR1 and CDR2 (germline): MNHNY, SVGAGI (reference sequence). The CDR3 consists of 15 residues. V gave up 4 bases and J gave up 0 bases; unmatched junction bases: 5. Generated by immunoSEQ multiplex PCR, the TCRdb table keeps only in-frame clones and is missing some. Of about 82,000 clones in the sample, over 90% were seen once. General study results and limits: The CD4 TCRs associated with vaccination extended across spike and predominated at 160-218 and 743-854. Donors were largely white British and mainly female; clonal diversity was possibly underestimated. Only a handful of individuals given AZD1222 were seropositive at baseline.

Only one count was recorded for this clone. The antigen remains unidentified. The chain couples TRBV6-6 to TRBJ1-1, with 7 nucleotides matching TRBD1. Material: peripheral blood, obtained on day 0 of AZD1222 vaccination. This clonotype originated in an adult in good health. CDR3 sequence reads: CASSSPGQVNTEAFF. In nucleotides, the CDR3 is TGTGCCAGCAGTTCCCCAGGACAGGTGAACACTGAAGCTTTCTTT.